This T cell receptor (beta chain) was captured in a study of T cells after yellow fever vaccination. V was pared by 0 bases and J by 9 bases, with 8 bases of the junction left unmatched. This CDR3 comprises 15 residues. Germline values: CDR1 SGDLS, CDR2 YYNGEE. TCRdb ran MiXCR on the 5' RACE reads and lists one entry per CDR3 protein. The data show 100,000 to 150,000 distinct CDR3 sequences, with approximately 16% seen just once and roughly two fifths held by the top ten. The TCR sequence derives from a man in his late teens or twenties who received the YFV17D yellow fever vaccine. The material sequenced was CD8+ T cells sorted from PBMCs, taken 5 days after the yellow fever booster vaccination. The chain carries TRBV9 and TRBJ1-2; 10 bases fit TRBD1. This chain's CDR3 is CASSVGAGTGDSYTF. CDR3 DNA sequence: TGTGCCAGCAGCGTAGGAGCCGGGACAGGGGATAGCTACACCTTC.